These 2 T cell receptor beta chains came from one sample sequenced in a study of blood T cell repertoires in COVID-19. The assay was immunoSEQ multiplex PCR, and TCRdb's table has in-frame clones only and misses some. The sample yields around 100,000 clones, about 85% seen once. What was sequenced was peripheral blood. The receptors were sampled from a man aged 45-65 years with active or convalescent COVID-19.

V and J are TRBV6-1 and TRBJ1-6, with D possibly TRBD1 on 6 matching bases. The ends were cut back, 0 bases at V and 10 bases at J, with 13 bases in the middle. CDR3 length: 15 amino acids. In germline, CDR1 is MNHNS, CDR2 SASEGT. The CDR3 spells CASSEAWAGVSPLHF. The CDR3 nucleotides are TGTGCCAGCAGTGAAGCTTGGGCAGGGGTCTCACCCCTCCACTTT.

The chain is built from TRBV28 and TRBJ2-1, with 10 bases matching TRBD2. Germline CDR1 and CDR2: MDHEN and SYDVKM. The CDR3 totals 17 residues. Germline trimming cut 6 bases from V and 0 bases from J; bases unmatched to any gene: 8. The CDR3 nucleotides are TGTGCCAGCAGAGAACTAGCGGGGTCGAGCTCCTACAATGAGCAGTTCTTC. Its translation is CASRELAGSSSYNEQFF.